Following are 32 T cell receptor beta chains from one sample sequenced in a study of CD8 T cells in Susac syndrome. Reverse transcription of about 0.45 to 1 ug RNA was carried out with random hexamers. TCRdb fed the immunoSEQ multiplex PCR reads into MiXCR, producing one record per CDR3 protein. This table holds 180,000 or so distinct CDR3 sequences, approximately 95% found once. Sequencing was carried out using CD4+ T cells from PBMCs. The origin of the receptors is a human donor in good health.

This chain links TRBV6-5 with TRBJ2-7; D may correspond to TRBD1 or TRBD2 (7 bases each). Trimming cost V 6 bases and J 1 base, with 13 bases left between them. Germline lookup yields CDR1 MNHEY and CDR2 SVGAGI. CDR3 size: 14 residues. CDR3 in DNA: TGTGCCAGCAGGAATCAGGGGGGGTCCTACGAGCAGTACTTC. This translates into CASRNQGGSYEQYF.

The chain combines TRBV28 with TRBJ2-3, with D perhaps matching TRBD1 (5 bases). V shed 4 bases and J shed 0 bases, with 14 bases lying between them. Germline V gene data show CDR1 as MDHEN and CDR2 as SYDVKM. The CDR3 extends over 16 amino acids. The CDR3 is CASSSTGALSTDTQYF. Here the CDR3 DNA reads TGTGCCAGCAGTTCCACTGGGGCCCTCAGCACAGATACGCAGTATTTT. The full variable domain, with the rest looked up from reference TRBV28 and TRBJ2-3, is DVKVTQSSRYLVKRTGEKVFLECVQDMDHENMFWYRQDPGLGLRLIYFSYDVKMKEKGDIPEGYSVSREKKERFSLILESASTNQTSMYLCASSSTGALSTDTQYFGPGTRLTVL.

V is TRBV29-1 and J is TRBJ2-6; unclear D gene. V lost 4 bases and J lost 0, with 7 bases in between. This CDR3 comprises 14 residues. The germline gives CDR1 SQVTM, CDR2 ANQGSEA. In DNA form, the CDR3 reads TGCAGCGTTGTAGTCATCTCTGGGGCCAACGTCCTGACTTTC. It specifies CSVVVISGANVLTF.

V gene TRBV2 combines with J gene TRBJ1-2; D is possibly TRBD1 (5 bases). Germline assignment: CDR1 SNHLY and CDR2 FYNNEI. The CDR3 length is 15 residues. Between the trimmed V and J ends, which lost 4 bases and 6 bases, there was a span of 18 bases. The CDR3 sequence is CASSAIIGGGNGYTF. In nucleotides, the CDR3 is TGTGCCAGCAGTGCCATAATTGGGGGTGGGAATGGCTACACCTTC.

V is TRBV28 and J is TRBJ2-6; the D gene is possibly TRBD1 (5 bases). The germline V and J ends were trimmed by 10 bases and 0 bases, with 10 bases remaining between them. The CDR3 spans 14 residues. CDR1 and CDR2 from the germline V gene are MDHEN and SYDVKM. This CDR3 reads CAIETGSGANVLTF. The CDR3 bases are TGTGCCATCGAAACAGGCTCTGGGGCCAACGTCCTGACTTTC.

V and J are TRBV29-1 and TRBJ2-1; 14 nucleotides agree with TRBD2. In germline, CDR1 is SQVTM, CDR2 ANQGSEA. The ends lost 7 bases at V and 8 bases at J; junction bases unmatched: 7. This CDR3 has 14 amino acids. CDR3 coding DNA: TGCAGCGGCGTGACTAGCGGGAGGGGAGATGAGCAGTTCTTC. Protein: CSGVTSGRGDEQFF.

The V call is TRBV5-8, the J call TRBJ1-2; D perhaps matches TRBD1 (5 bases). Germline V gene lookup returns CDR1 SGHTS and CDR2 YDEGEE. V dropped 4 bases and J dropped 5 bases, with 18 bases sitting between them. CDR3 length: 15 amino acids. The CDR3 coding sequence is TGTGCCAGCAGCGCGCGGACAAACCCGATTTATGGCTACACCTTC. It is translated as CASSARTNPIYGYTF.

This chain uses TRBV25-1 with TRBJ2-1, with D possibly TRBD2 on 6 matching bases. CDR3 length equals 14 residues. In germline, CDR1 is MGHDK, CDR2 SYGVNS. The V and J ends lost 1 base and 8 bases respectively, with 12 bases between them. In nucleotides, the CDR3 is TGTGCCAGCAGTGAATTCGGGGCTAGCGATGAGCAGTTCTTC. It codes for CASSEFGASDEQFF.

The chain couples TRBV30 to TRBJ2-7; 7 nucleotides agree with TRBD1. The ends lost 3 bases at V and 4 bases at J; junction bases unmatched: 3. The CDR3 has 12 residues. Germline assignment: CDR1 GTSNPN and CDR2 SVGIG (reference sequence). The DNA of the CDR3 is TGTGCCTGGAGCGGGACAGCGTACGAGCAGTACTTC. It is translated as CAWSGTAYEQYF.

This rearrangement joins TRBV30 to TRBJ2-3; 12 nucleotides align to TRBD2. The ends lost 3 bases at V and 1 base at J; junction bases unmatched: 5. CDR1 and CDR2 from the germline V gene are GTSNPN and SVGIG (reference sequence). This CDR3 has 16 residues. The CDR3 here is CAWRLAGGPGTDTQYF. CDR3 nucleotide sequence: TGTGCCTGGAGGCTAGCGGGAGGGCCCGGCACAGATACGCAGTATTTT.

This rearrangement joins TRBV21-1 to TRBJ2-5; the table's D call, TRBD1, has no DNA check behind it. TRBV21-1 is an annotated pseudogene. The CDR3 totals 14 residues. The CDR3 DNA reads TGTGCCAGCAGCATGGGAAGTCCCCCAGGGGCCCAGTACTTC. Amino acid sequence: CASSMGSPPGAQYF.

V usage is TRBV7-9 and J usage is TRBJ2-5, with 11 positions matching TRBD2. CDR1 is SEHNR and CDR2 is FQNEAQ in the germline V gene (reference sequence). This CDR3 has 15 amino acids. J lost 3 bases, V lost 5 bases, and 5 bases had no gene match. The CDR3 bases are TGTGCCAGCAGCCCCGGGACTAGCGGCGAAGAGACCCAGTACTTC. Protein product: CASSPGTSGEETQYF. Full variable domain (outside the CDR3, taken from reference TRBV7-9 and TRBJ2-5): DTGVSQNPRHKITKRGQNVTFRCDPISEHNRLYWYRQTLGQGPEFLTYFQNEAQLEKSRLLSDRFSAERPKGSFSTLEIQRTEQGDSAMYLCASSPGTSGEETQYFGPGTRLLVL.

This rearrangement joins TRBV2 to TRBJ2-3; TRBD2 might be the D (6 bases). The CDR3 is 14 residues long. The V and J ends lost 7 bases and 3 bases respectively, with 14 bases between them. CDR1 and CDR2 (germline): SNHLY, FYNNEI. The DNA of the CDR3 is TGTGCCAGCAAAAAGGGGCTAGCGACAGATACGCAGTATTTT. Its translation: CASKKGLATDTQYF.

The rearrangement uses TRBV7-9 and TRBJ2-1; TRBD2 matches at 8 bases. The germline V gene has CDR1 SEHNR and CDR2 FQNEAQ (reference sequence). Trimming took 4 bases from V and 1 from J; bases not matched to a gene: 3. The CDR3 covers 15 residues. The CDR3 here is CASSSQRESYNEQFF. Here the CDR3 DNA reads TGTGCCAGCAGCTCCCAGCGGGAGTCCTACAATGAGCAGTTCTTC.

The chain combines TRBV14 with TRBJ1-2; no clear D gene. Per germline, CDR1 SGHDN and CDR2 FVKESK. The CDR3 spans 14 residues. The V gene lost 1 base and the J gene lost 4 bases, with 10 bases spanning the gap. The CDR3 nucleotides are TGTGCCAGCAGCCAAGTGGGCACCACCTATGGCTACACCTTC. Amino acid sequence: CASSQVGTTYGYTF.

The chain joins TRBV7-8 to TRBJ2-1; 8 positions match TRBD2. Germline V gives CDR1 SGHVS, CDR2 FQNEAQ. This CDR3 region has 15 residues. Germline trimming cut 3 bases from V and 4 bases from J; bases unmatched to any gene: 5. The DNA for the CDR3 is TGTGCCAGCAGCTTTAGCGGGAACGGTTACAATGAGCAGTTCTTC. This codes for CASSFSGNGYNEQFF.

The chain uses TRBV6-2 or TRBV6-3 and TRBJ2-1; a weak D match, TRBD2 (6 bases). CDR1 MNHEY and CDR2 SVGEGT come from the germline V gene. The CDR3 spans 13 residues. Trimming shortened V by 6 bases and J by 9 bases, and 15 bases separated the two germline ends. DNA for the CDR3: TGTGCCAGCAGCCCAGGGACTCGGGGTGAGCAGTTCTTC. It specifies CASSPGTRGEQFF.

V is TRBV24-1 and J is TRBJ2-1, with D unresolved. Germline assignment: CDR1 KGHDR and CDR2 SFDVKD. There are 16 residues in the CDR3. The V gene lost 2 bases and the J gene lost 10 bases, with 20 bases spanning the gap. CDR3: CATSDSIGPRASEQFF. The CDR3 DNA reads as TGTGCCACCAGTGATTCGATCGGGCCACGGGCGTCGGAGCAGTTCTTC.

The CDR3: CASSPDRGANVLTF. The CDR3 bases are TGTGCCAGCAGCCCGGACCGTGGGGCCAACGTCCTGACTTTC. This chain uses TRBV6-6 with TRBJ2-6; D not certain. The CDR3 totals 14 residues. CDR1 is MNHNY and CDR2 is SVGAGI in the germline V gene (reference sequence). V lost 6 bases, J lost 3 bases, and 9 bases lay in between.

The V and J genes are TRBV30 and TRBJ1-1; no clear D gene. CDR1 is GTSNPN, CDR2 SVGIG, per germline (reference sequence). The CDR3 consists of 13 residues. Deletions cut 0 bases from V and 8 bases from J, with 13 bases between. Here the CDR3 DNA reads TGTGCCTGGAGTGTACGGAGGGCGGCGGAAGCTTTCTTT. As protein: CAWSVRRAAEAFF. Variable domain in full (rest from reference TRBV30 and TRBJ1-1): SQTIHQWPATLVQPVGSPLSLECTVEGTSNPNLYWYRQAAGRGLQLLFYSVGIGQISSEVPQNLSASRPQDRQFILSSKKLLLSDSGFYLCAWSVRRAAEAFFGQGTRLTVV.

The chain links TRBV20-1 to TRBJ2-5; weak D call: TRBD2 (6 bases). V lost 8 bases, J lost 1 base, and 11 bases lay in between. Germline-derived CDR1 and CDR2 are DFQATT and SNEGSKA (reference sequence). The CDR3 is 12 amino acids. The CDR3 here is CSPTSPQETQYF. The CDR3 DNA reads as TGCAGTCCGACTAGTCCCCAAGAGACCCAGTACTTC.

The chain is built from TRBV30 and TRBJ1-1, with TRBD1 as a possible D gene (5 bases). V was clipped by 6 bases and J by 6 bases, with 20 bases between them. The CDR3 contains 14 residues. Germline CDR1 is GTSNPN and CDR2 is SVGIG (reference sequence). Here the CDR3 reads CACFPRSGLSEAFF. DNA of the CDR3: TGTGCCTGCTTCCCCCGATCAGGGCTATCTGAAGCTTTCTTT.

This clonotype has a single count. The chain recombines TRBV28 with TRBJ2-1; no firm D call. The germline V and J ends were trimmed by 2 bases and 8 bases, with 10 bases remaining between them. CDR1 and CDR2 (germline): MDHEN, SYDVKM. This CDR3 has 13 amino acids. The CDR3 DNA is TGTGCCAGCAGTTTAGTCCAATCCGATGAGCAGTTCTTC. Translated, it gives CASSLVQSDEQFF.

This clonotype was seen once. This chain connects TRBV24-1 to TRBJ1-1; the D gene is possibly TRBD1 (5 bases). Germline CDR1 KGHDR, CDR2 SFDVKD. The CDR3 spans 14 residues. Trimming shortened V by 5 bases and J by 1 base, and 10 bases separated the two germline ends. CDR3 sequence reads: CATSASGPNTEAFF. The CDR3 DNA follows: TGTGCCACCAGTGCCTCGGGACCGAACACTGAAGCTTTCTTT.

V and J are TRBV6-5 and TRBJ2-7; the match to TRBD2 covers 11 bases. This CDR3 has 14 amino acids. Per the germline V gene, CDR1 is MNHEY and CDR2 is SVGAGI. The V segment lost 5 bases and the J segment 3 bases; nucleotides outside the gene matches: 3. CDR3 amino acids: CASSRLAGLYEQYF. For the CDR3, the DNA is TGTGCCAGCAGTCGACTAGCGGGGCTCTACGAGCAGTACTTC.

The chain employs TRBV20-1 and TRBJ2-5; 9 nucleotides align to TRBD2. Germline CDR1 reads DFQATT; CDR2 reads SNEGSKA (reference sequence). J lost 5 bases, V lost 0 bases, and 10 bases had no gene match. This CDR3 has 16 residues. CDR3 sequence reads: CSARDRRGRAMETQYF. CDR3 nucleotide sequence: TGCAGTGCTAGAGATCGGCGCGGGAGGGCCATGGAGACCCAGTACTTC.

Remarks on this clonotype: The junction departs from germline at one end; a sequencing error may be responsible. The chain carries TRBV7-9 and TRBJ2-2; maybe TRBD1 (6 bases). CDR1 and CDR2 (germline): SEHNR, FQNEAQ (reference sequence). This CDR3 has 14 amino acids. Here the CDR3 reads CASTLQGNTGELFF. As DNA, the CDR3 is TGTGCCAGCACCTTACAGGGGAACACCGGGGAGCTGTTTTTT.

The chain links TRBV6-5 to TRBJ1-2; D uncertain. Trimming cost V 6 bases and J 2 bases, with 10 bases left between them. Germline V gene data show CDR1 as MNHEY and CDR2 as SVGAGI. The CDR3 extends over 13 amino acids. The CDR3 DNA follows: TGTGCCAGCAGGGACCCCGGAAACTATGGCTACACCTTC. Amino acids: CASRDPGNYGYTF.

This clonotype was seen only once. The gene calls are TRBV11-1 and TRBJ2-2; D perhaps matches TRBD2 (5 bases). This CDR3 is 15 amino acids long. V lost 5 bases and J 1 base, leaving 11 bases between the germline ends. Germline V CDR1 and CDR2: SGHAT, FQDESV (reference sequence). CDR3 amino acids: CASSPLGQNTGELFF. As DNA, the CDR3 is TGTGCCAGCAGCCCACTAGGCCAGAACACCGGGGAGCTGTTTTTT.

This clonotype occurred once. The chain carries TRBV30 and TRBJ2-1; unclear D gene. Per the germline V gene, CDR1 is GTSNPN and CDR2 is SVGIG (reference sequence). There are 11 residues in the CDR3. The V gene lost 3 bases and the J gene lost 12 bases, with 12 bases spanning the gap. DNA of the CDR3: TGTGCCTGGAGCAAAGGGCCTGGGCAGTTCTTC. Protein: CAWSKGPGQFF.

The V call is TRBV6-2 or TRBV6-3, the J call TRBJ1-5, with 7 bases lining up with TRBD1. CDR1 and CDR2 (germline): MNHEY, SVGEGT. V lost 10 bases, J lost 6 bases, and 6 bases stayed unmatched. The CDR3 loop spans 12 amino acids. CDR3 in amino acids: CATDREGQPQHF. The DNA for the CDR3 is TGTGCCACCGACAGGGAGGGTCAGCCCCAGCATTTT.

V gene TRBV7-2 combines with J gene TRBJ2-5; 7 nucleotides align to TRBD2. The CDR3 has 15 residues. V dropped 1 base and J dropped 2; count of bases not matched to a gene: 4. Germline V gene lookup returns CDR1 SGHTA and CDR2 FQGNSA. CDR3 coding DNA: TGTGCCAGCAGCTTAGGGGCGGGAGTGCAAGAGACCCAGTACTTC. It translates to CASSLGAGVQETQYF.